This T cell receptor beta chain was sequenced during a study of OX40 agonist ivuxolimab in advanced cancers. Some clones are missing from TCRdb's copy, which holds only in-frame ones; the method was immunoSEQ multiplex PCR. The top ten hold less than 6% of the sample, which has 60,000 or so clones, about nine tenths seen once. The timepoints at which blood was sampled were baseline, cycle 4 day 1, and cycle 7 day 1. The clonotype was recovered from an adult with an advanced solid tumor such as melanoma, head and neck, liver or kidney cancer. Sequencing used CD4+ or CD8+ T cells sorted from blood, obtained in a trial of the OX40 agonist ivuxolimab.

CDR3 in amino acids: CASSPLVAGDLGETQYF. In nucleotides, the CDR3 is TGTGCCAGCTCACCACTTGTAGCGGGAGATTTAGGAGAGACCCAGTACTTC. V and J are TRBV18 and TRBJ2-5; 9 positions agree with TRBD2. This CDR3 has 17 residues. Germline loops: CDR1 KGHSH, CDR2 LQKENI. V lost 1 base, J lost 4 bases, and 10 bases stayed unmatched.